The clone carrying this TCR beta chain was picked up many times. Its antigen is as yet unknown. The data stem from a study of T cells in Graves' hyperthyroidism and ophthalmopathy. The overall study: Pretreatment peripheral blood was obtained at initial diagnosis.

Germline lookup yields CDR1 SQVTM and CDR2 ANQGSEA. V lost 6 bases and J lost 4; bases outside the gene matches: 6. There are 14 residues in the CDR3. The CDR3 regions of TCR beta were amplified from RNA transcripts. The HTBI set primed first-round TCR CDR3 RT-PCR. TCRdb re-called the multiplex PCR reads through MiXCR, storing one row per CDR3 protein. The table lists fewer than 550,000 distinct CDR3 sequences, about a sixth of them singletons, with 12% to 15% in the top ten. Study results and caveats: The majority of expanded thyroid clonotypes above 0.001 also appeared in blood. Classification by a 13 V-J model distinguished ophthalmopathy from stable hyperthyroidism. Median prediction lead before ophthalmopathy onset was 6.5 to 7 months with the model.

The receptor comes from a young woman with Graves' hyperthyroidism. Material for sequencing was blood. The V and J genes are TRBV29-1 and TRBJ1-5; 10 nucleotides match TRBD1. The CDR3 region has the DNA TGCAGCGTGACGACAGGGGGCAGAAATCAGCCCCAGCATTTT. As protein: CSVTTGGRNQPQHF.